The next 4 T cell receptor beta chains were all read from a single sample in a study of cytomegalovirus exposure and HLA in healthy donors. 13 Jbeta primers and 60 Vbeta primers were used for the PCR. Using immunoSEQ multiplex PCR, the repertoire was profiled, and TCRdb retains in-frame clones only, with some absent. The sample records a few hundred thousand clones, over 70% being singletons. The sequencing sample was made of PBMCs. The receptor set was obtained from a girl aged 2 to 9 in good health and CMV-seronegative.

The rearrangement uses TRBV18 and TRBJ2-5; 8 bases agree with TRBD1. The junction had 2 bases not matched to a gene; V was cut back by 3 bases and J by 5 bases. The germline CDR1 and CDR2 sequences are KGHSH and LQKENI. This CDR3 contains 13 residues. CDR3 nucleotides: TGTGCCAGCTCACCTTGGGACAGGGAGACCCAGTACTTC. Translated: CASSPWDRETQYF. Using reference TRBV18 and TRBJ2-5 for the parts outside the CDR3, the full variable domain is NAGVMQNPRHLVRRRGQEARLRCSPMKGHSHVYWYRQLPEEGLKFMVYLQKENIIDESGMPKERFSAEFPKEGPSILRIQQVVRGDSAAYFCASSPWDRETQYFGPGTRLLVL.

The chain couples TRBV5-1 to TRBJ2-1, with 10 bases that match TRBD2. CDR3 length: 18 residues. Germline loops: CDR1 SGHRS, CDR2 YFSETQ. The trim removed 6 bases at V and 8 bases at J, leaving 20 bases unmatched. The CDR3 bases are TGCGCCAGCACCTCAACCCAGCCTGCCAGCGGGAGGGCACATGAGCAGTTCTTC. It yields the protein CASTSTQPASGRAHEQFF.

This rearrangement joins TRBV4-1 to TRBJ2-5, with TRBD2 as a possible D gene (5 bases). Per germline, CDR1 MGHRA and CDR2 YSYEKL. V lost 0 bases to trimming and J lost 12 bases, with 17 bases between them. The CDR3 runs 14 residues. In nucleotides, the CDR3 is TGCGCCAGCAGCCAAGATTTTTATACGGACTCTAAGTACTTC. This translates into CASSQDFYTDSKYF.

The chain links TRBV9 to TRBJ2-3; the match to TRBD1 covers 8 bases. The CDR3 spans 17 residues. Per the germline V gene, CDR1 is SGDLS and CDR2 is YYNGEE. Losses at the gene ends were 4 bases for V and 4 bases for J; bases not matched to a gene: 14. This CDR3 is CASSREMGQVGSDTQYF. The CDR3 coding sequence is TGTGCCAGCAGCCGAGAAATGGGACAGGTCGGCTCAGATACGCAGTATTTT.